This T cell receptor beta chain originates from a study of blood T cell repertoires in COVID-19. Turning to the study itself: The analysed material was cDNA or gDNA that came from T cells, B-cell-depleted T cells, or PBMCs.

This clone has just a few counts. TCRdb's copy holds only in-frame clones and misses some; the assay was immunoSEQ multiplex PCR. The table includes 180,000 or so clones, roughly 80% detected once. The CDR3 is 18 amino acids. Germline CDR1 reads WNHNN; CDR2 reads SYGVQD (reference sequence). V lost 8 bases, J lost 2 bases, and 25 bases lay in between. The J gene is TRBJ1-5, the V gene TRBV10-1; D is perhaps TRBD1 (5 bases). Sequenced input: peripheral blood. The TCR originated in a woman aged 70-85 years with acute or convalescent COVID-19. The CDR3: CASLGAPGGSSCNQPQHF. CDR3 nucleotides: TGCGCCAGCCTAGGGGCTCCGGGTGGGTCATCATGCAATCAGCCCCAGCATTTT.